These 27 T cell receptor beta chains share one sample of origin, sequenced in a study of blood T cell repertoires in COVID-19. Some clones are missing from TCRdb's copy, which holds only in-frame ones; the method was immunoSEQ multiplex PCR. The sample records under 65,000 clones, roughly 91% being singletons. The sample was peripheral blood. The receptor set was obtained from a human donor in a cohort sampled during active COVID-19.

The chain couples TRBV28 to TRBJ2-3, with 8 bases identical to TRBD2. V was clipped by 5 bases and J by 1 base; unmatched bases: 8. The CDR3 covers 16 residues. CDR1 is MDHEN, CDR2 SYDVKM, per germline. In DNA form, the CDR3 reads TGTGCCAGCAGTCCACTGGCGGGAGGTCGCACAGATACGCAGTATTTT. Its translation is CASSPLAGGRTDTQYF.

The chain has TRBV24-1 and TRBJ2-1; the match to TRBD2 covers 14 bases. Looked up from germline, CDR1 is KGHDR and CDR2 is SFDVKD. This CDR3 region has 19 residues. The J segment lost 0 bases and the V segment lost 1 base, leaving 4 bases of the junction unmatched. CDR3 DNA sequence: TGTGCCACCAGTGATTTTAGGACTAGCGGGAGGCGCTCCTACAATGAGCAGTTCTTC. Translation: CATSDFRTSGRRSYNEQFF.

The chain is built from TRBV11-2 and TRBJ2-3, with 8 positions matching TRBD2. The V gene's germline CDR1 is SGHAT and CDR2 FQNNGV. V gave up 2 bases and J gave up 6 bases; unmatched junction bases: 10. The CDR3 is 16 residues long. The CDR3 loop is CASSLNPGTRGDTQYF. In nucleotides, the CDR3 is TGTGCCAGCAGCTTAAACCCCGGGACTAGAGGCGATACGCAGTATTTT.

The rearrangement joins TRBV28 to TRBJ2-4; possibly TRBD1 for D (5 bases). V was clipped by 7 bases and J by 7 bases, with 11 bases between them. The CDR3 sequence is 12 residues long. Germline V gene sequence: CDR1 MDHEN, CDR2 SYDVKM. CDR3 in amino acids: CASTAQGNIQYF. The CDR3 coding sequence is TGTGCCAGCACGGCCCAGGGTAACATTCAGTACTTC.

This chain uses TRBV30 with TRBJ2-1, with a possible D match to TRBD1 (5 bases). The CDR3 runs 16 residues. The V gene lost 0 bases and the J gene lost 6 bases, with 18 bases spanning the gap. Germline V gene sequence: CDR1 GTSNPN, CDR2 SVGIG (reference sequence). CDR3: CAWSVHGAWSFNEQFF. CDR3 coding DNA: TGTGCCTGGAGTGTACATGGGGCTTGGTCATTCAATGAGCAGTTCTTC.

The DNA of the CDR3 is TGTGCCAGCAGCGTAGGGGCTCAGGCAAGAGCTTTCTTT. Its protein product is CASSVGAQARAFF. The chain links TRBV9 to TRBJ1-1; unclear D gene. Germline V gene data show CDR1 as SGDLS and CDR2 as YYNGEE. There are 13 residues in the CDR3. The V end lost 0 bases, the J end lost 10 bases, and 13 bases lay between the germline ends. The full variable domain, completed using reference TRBV9 and TRBJ1-1, is DSGVTQTPKHLITATGQRVTLRCSPRSGDLSVYWYQQSLDQGLQFLIQYYNGEERAKGNILERFSAQQFPDLHSELNLSSLELGDSALYFCASSVGAQARAFFGQGTRLTVV.

The rearrangement joins TRBV14 to TRBJ2-7, with D perhaps TRBD1 (5 bases). This CDR3 has 14 residues. V lost 3 bases and J lost 2, with 11 bases in between. Germline CDR1 reads SGHDN; CDR2 reads FVKESK. CDR3 protein: CASSQWQGAYEQYF. DNA for the CDR3: TGTGCCAGCAGCCAGTGGCAGGGTGCCTACGAGCAGTACTTC.

The chain joins TRBV3-1 (or the pseudogene TRBV3-2) to TRBJ2-2, with 9 nucleotides matching TRBD2. Per germline, CDR1 LGHDT and CDR2 YNNKEL (reference sequence). This CDR3 is 16 amino acids long. V shed 1 base, J shed 4 bases, and the junction held 4 bases outside the gene matches. The CDR3 sequence: CASSQVGGGGTGELFF. CDR3 sequence (DNA): TGTGCCAGCAGCCAAGTTGGCGGGGGGGGCACCGGGGAGCTGTTTTTT.

V and J are TRBV7-2 and TRBJ1-5; D is unresolved. CDR1 is SGHTA and CDR2 is FQGNSA in the germline V gene. The ends were cut back, 5 bases at V and 7 bases at J, with 9 bases in the middle. The CDR3 loop spans 12 amino acids. CDR3 DNA sequence: TGTGCCAGCAGCCCACTCGCCCAGCCCCAGCATTTT. Encoded protein: CASSPLAQPQHF.

The chain links TRBV5-1 to TRBJ1-4; D might be TRBD1 (6 bases). The germline CDR1 and CDR2 sequences are SGHRS and YFSETQ. The ends were cut back, 4 bases at V and 6 bases at J, with 13 bases in the middle. The CDR3 contains 14 residues. The CDR3 loop is CASSPGQGYEKLFF. The CDR3, as DNA: TGCGCCAGCAGCCCGGGACAAGGATATGAAAAACTGTTTTTT.

This chain uses TRBV11-3 with TRBJ2-2; perhaps TRBD1 as D (5 bases). CDR3 length: 13 residues. Germline V gene data show CDR1 as SGHNT and CDR2 as YENEEA. V shed 4 bases and J shed 4 bases, with 7 bases lying between them. The CDR3 region has the DNA TGTGCCAGCAGCTCCCAGGGCACCGGGGAGCTGTTTTTT. Protein sequence: CASSSQGTGELFF.

The chain joins TRBV6-5 to TRBJ2-7; a possible D gene is TRBD2 (6 bases). The germline V gene encodes CDR1 MNHEY and CDR2 SVGAGI. V was shortened by 0 bases and J by 4 bases, with 16 bases between the two germline ends. CDR3 length equals 16 residues. CDR3 residues: CASSYSSVGRVYEQYF. The CDR3 coding sequence is TGTGCCAGCAGTTACTCGAGTGTCGGGAGAGTGTACGAGCAGTACTTC.

The chain uses TRBV7-3 and TRBJ2-5; maybe TRBD2 (6 bases). Germline loops: CDR1 SGHTA, CDR2 FQGTGA. V was clipped by 8 bases and J by 2 bases, with 24 bases between them. This CDR3 is built from 17 residues. DNA for the CDR3: TGTGCCAGCCCGAAGGGGTCCGGAGGGAGTGGACAAGAGACCCAGTACTTC. Encoded protein: CASPKGSGGSGQETQYF.

V and J are TRBV6-5 and TRBJ2-7, with D uncertain. Trimming left V 8 bases short and J 1 base short, with 12 bases between. This CDR3 spans 13 amino acids. Germline CDR1 is MNHEY and CDR2 is SVGAGI. CDR3 loop: CASLRGGSYEQYF. For the CDR3, the DNA is TGTGCCAGCTTAAGAGGCGGTTCCTACGAGCAGTACTTC.

This clone came up once. The rearrangement joins TRBV4-3 to TRBJ1-1, with TRBD1 matching 8 bases. The CDR3 loop spans 16 amino acids. V trimming: 4 bases; J trimming: 0 bases; junction bases outside the gene matches: 7. The germline CDR1 and CDR2 sequences are LGHNA and YSLEER. The CDR3 protein is CASSLRTGLMNTEAFF. The CDR3 nucleotides read TGCGCCAGCAGCCTAAGGACAGGGTTAATGAACACTGAAGCTTTCTTT.

The chain couples TRBV7-3 to TRBJ2-2; D is possibly TRBD2 (6 bases). Germline V gives CDR1 SGHTA, CDR2 FQGTGA. V was cut by 2 bases and J by 3 bases, with 10 bases left in between. The CDR3 totals 15 residues. The CDR3 spells CASSLQEGYTGELFF. Here the CDR3 DNA reads TGTGCCAGCAGCTTACAGGAGGGTTACACCGGGGAGCTGTTTTTT.

There are a few counts of this clone. The rearrangement links TRBV9 to TRBJ1-2; D is possibly TRBD1 (5 bases). Trimming removed 4 bases from V and 5 bases from J, with 21 bases in between. Germline V gives CDR1 SGDLS, CDR2 YYNGEE. The CDR3 sequence is 16 residues long. The CDR3 region is CASSPHVGQASYGYTF. CDR3 DNA sequence: TGTGCCAGCAGCCCCCATGTGGGGCAGGCGAGTTATGGCTACACCTTC. The full variable domain, rest sourced from reference TRBV9 and TRBJ1-2, is DSGVTQTPKHLITATGQRVTLRCSPRSGDLSVYWYQQSLDQGLQFLIQYYNGEERAKGNILERFSAQQFPDLHSELNLSSLELGDSALYFCASSPHVGQASYGYTFGSGTRLTVV.

This rearrangement joins TRBV3-1 (or the pseudogene TRBV3-2) to TRBJ2-5; TRBD2 might be the D (6 bases). The CDR3 is 13 residues long. Germline CDR1 and CDR2: LGHDT and YNNKEL (reference sequence). V was shortened by 4 bases and J by 5 bases, with 11 bases between the two germline ends. As DNA, the CDR3 is TGTGCCAGCAGCCTACTAGCCGGGGAGACCCAGTACTTC. The encoded protein is CASSLLAGETQYF.

The rearrangement joins TRBV7-8 to TRBJ2-5; possibly TRBD1 for D (6 bases). Germline CDR1 reads SGHVS; CDR2 reads FQNEAQ. V was trimmed by 1 base and J by 6 bases, leaving 9 bases between them. The CDR3 is 13 residues long. The CDR3 reads CASSLGQGQTQYF. CDR3 bases: TGTGCCAGCAGCTTAGGCCAGGGGCAGACCCAGTACTTC.

This clone was found once. The chain links TRBV5-1 to TRBJ2-3; D possibly corresponds to TRBD2 (6 bases). Germline CDR1 SGHRS, CDR2 YFSETQ. The V end lost 4 bases, the J end lost 1 base, and 7 bases lay between the germline ends. There are 13 residues in the CDR3. The CDR3 coding sequence is TGCGCCAGCAGCCCGGGGGGCACAGATACGCAGTATTTT. Translation: CASSPGGTDTQYF.

Comment on this clone: Other DNA sequences of this sample code for an identical CDR3. This chain connects TRBV28 to TRBJ1-5, with TRBD1 matching over 7 bases. V was pared by 2 bases and J by 6 bases, with 7 bases of the junction left unmatched. Germline V CDR1 and CDR2: MDHEN, SYDVKM. This CDR3 spans 15 amino acids. As DNA, the CDR3 is TGTGCCAGCAGTTTAGGGGTCTCAGGGGGTCAGCCCCAGCATTTT. Translation: CASSLGVSGGQPQHF. Supplemented by reference TRBV28 and TRBJ1-5, the full variable domain reads DVKVTQSSRYLVKRTGEKVFLECVQDMDHENMFWYRQDPGLGLRLIYFSYDVKMKEKGDIPEGYSVSREKKERFSLILESASTNQTSMYLCASSLGVSGGQPQHFGDGTRLSIL.

This clone was recorded only once. The rearrangement joins TRBV28 to TRBJ2-1; TRBD1 matches at 7 bases. V lost 3 bases, J lost 10 bases, and 3 bases stayed unmatched. Germline CDR1 and CDR2: MDHEN and SYDVKM. CDR3 length: 12 amino acids. In DNA, the CDR3 is TGTGCCAGCAGTTTGCCCAGGGGGGAGCAGTTCTTC. This gives the protein CASSLPRGEQFF.

The CDR3 protein is CASYTGQSDRGFYSNQPQHF. CDR3 DNA sequence: TGTGCCAGCTACACCGGACAGTCGGACAGGGGCTTTTATAGCAATCAGCCCCAGCATTTT. The chain uses TRBV28 and TRBJ1-5, with 9 positions matching TRBD1. Trimming took 8 bases from V and 0 from J; bases not matched to a gene: 20. The CDR3 is 20 residues long. Germline V gene sequence: CDR1 MDHEN, CDR2 SYDVKM.

About this clone: Other nucleotide sequences in the sample specify the same CDR3. The V call is TRBV5-1, the J call TRBJ2-7, with TRBD1 as a possible D gene (6 bases). V shed 1 base and J shed 3 bases, with 8 bases lying between them. The CDR3 consists of 13 residues. Per germline, CDR1 SGHRS and CDR2 YFSETQ. The CDR3 loop reads CASSLSGDYEQYF. CDR3 nucleotides: TGCGCCAGCAGCTTGTCAGGGGACTACGAGCAGTACTTC.

The chain carries TRBV19 and TRBJ2-3; 7 nucleotides align to TRBD2. The V segment lost 3 bases and the J segment 4 bases; nucleotides outside the gene matches: 4. Germline V gene lookup returns CDR1 LNHDA and CDR2 SQIVND (reference sequence). CDR3 length equals 14 residues. The CDR3 here is CASSIRGEADTQYF. In DNA, the CDR3 is TGTGCCAGTAGTATCCGGGGGGAGGCAGATACGCAGTATTTT.

Of note for this clone: Different DNA sequences within this sample yield the same CDR3. V is TRBV2 and J is TRBJ1-6, with D perhaps matching TRBD1 (5 bases). The length of the CDR3 is 14 residues. The germline V gene encodes CDR1 SNHLY and CDR2 FYNNEI. V shed 6 bases and J shed 6 bases, with 12 bases lying between them. CDR3 loop: CASSEGRVNSPLHF. The CDR3 nucleotides read TGTGCCAGCAGCGAGGGGAGGGTTAATTCACCCCTCCACTTT.

The chain uses TRBV19 and TRBJ2-5, with 7 bases that match TRBD2. After removal of 3 bases from V and 4 bases from J, the junction contained 2 bases not matched to a gene. The CDR3 length is 13 residues. Germline-derived CDR1 and CDR2 are LNHDA and SQIVND (reference sequence). CDR3 sequence (DNA): TGTGCCAGTAGTATGCGGGGGAGAGAGACCCAGTACTTC. Its translation is CASSMRGRETQYF.